The sample holds one count of the clone carrying this TCR beta chain. Repertoires were generated with immunoSEQ multiplex PCR, while TCRdb's copy carries only in-frame clones and drops some. The sample records around 450,000 clones, about 90% being singletons. CDR1 and CDR2 from the germline V gene are SEHNR and FQNEAQ (reference sequence). The CDR3 runs 16 residues. With V trimmed by 3 bases and J by 7 bases, 10 bases remained unmatched. The sample is drawn from a study of blood T cell repertoires in COVID-19. The TCR originated in a man younger than 30 who had recovered from COVID-19. The chain uses TRBV7-9 and TRBJ2-4, with 9 bases fitting TRBD2. Sample: PBMCs or T cells enriched from blood (not recorded which). As DNA, the CDR3 is TGTGCCAGCAGCTTGAGGGGGCGGGAGGGTGAGAACATTCAGTACTTC. It codes for CASSLRGREGENIQYF.